Below are 25 T cell receptor beta chains sequenced from a single sample in a study of cytomegalovirus exposure and HLA in healthy donors. Only in-frame clones appear in the TCRdb table, and some are missing; sequencing was by immunoSEQ multiplex PCR. The data show under 80,000 clones, approximately 88% seen once. Material: PBMCs. These receptors were obtained from a woman aged 18-30 years in good health and CMV-seronegative.

The chain employs TRBV5-8 and TRBJ2-2; D is perhaps TRBD2 (6 bases). Trimming stripped 4 bases from V and 3 bases from J, with 19 bases between. From germline, CDR1 is SGHTS and CDR2 YDEGEE. CDR3 size: 17 residues. The CDR3 nucleotides read TGTGCCAGCAGCGGCGGTCCCGGGGGTTGGGACACCGGGGAGCTGTTTTTT. Protein product: CASSGGPGGWDTGELFF.

The J gene is TRBJ1-1, the V gene TRBV2; D not resolved. Germline CDR1 SNHLY, CDR2 FYNNEI. Trimming shortened V by 4 bases and J by 1 base, and 7 bases separated the two germline ends. CDR3 length: 13 amino acids. The DNA for the CDR3 is TGTGCCAGCAGTGTGGAGGGGAACACTGAAGCTTTCTTT. This gives the protein CASSVEGNTEAFF.

The genes are TRBV28 and TRBJ2-3, with 8 bases identical to TRBD1. The germline CDR1 and CDR2 sequences are MDHEN and SYDVKM. J was trimmed by 4 bases and V by 5 bases; bases with no gene match: 5. The CDR3 is 14 amino acids. The CDR3 loop is CASSPGQGPDTQYF. CDR3 nucleotides: TGTGCCAGCAGTCCTGGACAGGGCCCAGATACGCAGTATTTT. Using reference TRBV28 and TRBJ2-3 for the parts outside the CDR3, the full variable domain is DVKVTQSSRYLVKRTGEKVFLECVQDMDHENMFWYRQDPGLGLRLIYFSYDVKMKEKGDIPEGYSVSREKKERFSLILESASTNQTSMYLCASSPGQGPDTQYFGPGTRLTVL.

The rearrangement joins TRBV18 to TRBJ1-1, with D hard to call. Trimming left V 6 bases short and J 5 bases short, with 10 bases between. Per germline, CDR1 KGHSH and CDR2 LQKENI. The CDR3 has 12 residues. The CDR3 DNA is TGTGCCAGCTCGACGGCACAGACTGAAGCTTTCTTT. Translation gives CASSTAQTEAFF.

V is TRBV28 and J is TRBJ2-7, with TRBD2 as a possible D gene (6 bases). The CDR3 extends over 14 amino acids. In germline, CDR1 is MDHEN, CDR2 SYDVKM. Trimming removed 2 bases at V and 0 bases at J, with 8 bases between. CDR3 protein: CASSLGRSSYEQYF. Written as DNA, the CDR3 is TGTGCCAGCAGTTTAGGGAGGAGCTCCTACGAGCAGTACTTC.

This rearrangement joins TRBV19 to TRBJ2-7, with a possible D match to TRBD2 (6 bases). CDR3 size: 14 residues. V dropped 5 bases and J dropped 6 bases, with 17 bases sitting between them. Germline assignment: CDR1 LNHDA and CDR2 SQIVND (reference sequence). For the CDR3, the DNA is TGTGCCAGTAGTCATGGGCAGGGAGGCGCCGAGCAGTACTTC. Translation gives CASSHGQGGAEQYF. The full variable domain, completed using reference TRBV19 and TRBJ2-7, is DGGITQSPKYLFRKEGQNVTLSCEQNLNHDAMYWYRQDPGQGLRLIYYSQIVNDFQKGDIAEGYSVSREKKESFPLTVTSAQKNPTAFYLCASSHGQGGAEQYFGPGTRLTVT.

The V and J genes are TRBV6-5 and TRBJ2-1; no firm D call. The CDR3 covers 13 residues. Trimming pared 5 bases from V and 8 bases from J, leaving 13 bases between. Germline CDR1 reads MNHEY; CDR2 reads SVGAGI. The CDR3 reads CASSASLVHEQFF. Written as DNA, the CDR3 is TGTGCCAGCAGTGCAAGTCTAGTCCATGAGCAGTTCTTC.

This CDR3 reads CASGSYEQYF. The CDR3 nucleotides are TGTGCCAGCGGGAGCTACGAGCAGTACTTC. The chain links TRBV5-6 to TRBJ2-7, with D possibly TRBD2 on 5 matching bases. The CDR3 covers 10 residues. CDR1 SGHDT and CDR2 YYEEEE come from the germline V gene. The germline V and J ends were trimmed by 7 bases and 3 bases, with 5 bases remaining between them.

The DNA of the CDR3 is TGTGCCAGCAGCTTGCGGCGGGGGGGCACAGATACGCAGTATTTT. It codes for CASSLRRGGTDTQYF. V usage is TRBV5-6 and J usage is TRBJ2-3; TRBD2 agrees at 8 bases. Germline assignment: CDR1 SGHDT and CDR2 YYEEEE. J gave up 1 base and V 1 base, and 2 bases lay outside the gene matches. The CDR3 has 15 residues.

The chain links TRBV6-1 to TRBJ1-2; D remains ambiguous. The V gene's germline CDR1 is MNHNS and CDR2 SASEGT. With 6 bases removed from V and 8 bases from J, the gap between germline ends came to 16 bases. This CDR3 is 13 amino acids long. CDR3 protein: CASREGARWGYTF. The CDR3 region has the DNA TGTGCCAGCAGAGAGGGTGCCAGATGGGGCTACACCTTC.

The chain recombines TRBV7-6 with TRBJ1-3, with D possibly TRBD1 on 6 matching bases. The CDR3 has 17 amino acids. Germline V lookup: CDR1 SGHVS, CDR2 FNYEAQ. Trimming stripped 5 bases from V and 0 bases from J, with 17 bases between. CDR3 bases: TGTGCCAGCAGCCTCCTGGGCGGACAGAACTCTGGAAACACCATATATTTT. The encoded protein is CASSLLGGQNSGNTIYF.

This sequence joins TRBV6-6 and TRBJ1-6, with 8 bases identical to TRBD1. The CDR3 is made up of 14 amino acids. CDR1 and CDR2 from the germline V gene are MNHNY and SVGAGI (reference sequence). The V gene end was trimmed by 3 bases and the J gene end by 8 bases; junction bases not matched to a gene: 3. In nucleotides, the CDR3 is TGTGCCAGCAGTTATCAGGGGGCTGATTCACCCCTCCACTTT. This codes for CASSYQGADSPLHF.

The rearrangement links TRBV6-6 to TRBJ2-2; D is unclear. CDR3 length: 15 amino acids. Trimming cost V 6 bases and J 0 bases, with 11 bases left between them. The germline V gene encodes CDR1 MNHNY and CDR2 SVGAGI (reference sequence). The CDR3 loop is CASSLRESNTGELFF. The CDR3 DNA follows: TGTGCCAGCAGCCTCCGCGAGTCGAACACCGGGGAGCTGTTTTTT.

The chain employs TRBV15 and TRBJ2-3; 7 bases match TRBD1. The germline CDR1 and CDR2 sequences are LNHNV and YYDKDF (reference sequence). The ends lost 5 bases at V and 9 bases at J; junction bases unmatched: 11. The CDR3 has 14 residues. CDR3 region: CATSRLNRGNTQYF. CDR3 DNA sequence: TGTGCCACCAGCCGACTTAACAGGGGCAACACGCAGTATTTT.

The gene calls are TRBV5-1 and TRBJ1-2, with D possibly TRBD1 on 5 matching bases. Germline CDR1 reads SGHRS; CDR2 reads YFSETQ. The CDR3 has 13 residues. Trimming removed 4 bases at V and 0 bases at J, with 7 bases between. The CDR3 DNA sequence: TGCGCCAGCAGCGAACAGGCTAACTATGGCTACACCTTC. Encoded protein: CASSEQANYGYTF.

The chain employs TRBV5-1 and TRBJ2-3; TRBD2 agrees at 14 bases. The J segment lost 1 base and the V segment lost 8 bases, leaving 12 bases of the junction unmatched. Germline-derived CDR1 and CDR2 are SGHRS and YFSETQ. The CDR3 loop spans 18 amino acids. The CDR3 sequence is CAREPGLAGEEGTDTQYF. For the CDR3, the DNA is TGCGCCAGGGAACCGGGACTAGCGGGAGAAGAGGGCACAGATACGCAGTATTTT.

The chain combines TRBV29-1 with TRBJ2-7, with D possibly matching TRBD2 (5 bases). With 0 bases removed from V and 2 bases from J, the gap between germline ends came to 17 bases. This CDR3 is built from 16 residues. CDR1 and CDR2 (germline): SQVTM, ANQGSEA. CDR3 in amino acids: CSVEDRWGPEAYEQYF. The CDR3, as DNA: TGCAGCGTTGAAGATCGATGGGGTCCGGAGGCCTACGAGCAGTACTTC.

This rearrangement joins TRBV11-2 to TRBJ1-2, with D possibly being TRBD1 (5 bases). CDR3 length equals 17 residues. Germline V gives CDR1 SGHAT, CDR2 FQNNGV. With 6 bases removed from V and 4 bases from J, the gap between germline ends came to 24 bases. CDR3 region: CASRAPGGGRAGYGYTF. Written as DNA, the CDR3 is TGTGCCAGCAGGGCGCCGGGGGGAGGCAGGGCGGGCTATGGCTACACCTTC.

The CDR3: CAWSGSPFNNEQFF. CDR3 nucleotide sequence: TGTGCCTGGAGTGGTTCCCCTTTTAACAATGAGCAGTTCTTC. The chain combines TRBV30 with TRBJ2-1; D is unclear. The CDR3 is made up of 14 amino acids. V lost 1 base and J 5 bases, leaving 12 bases between the germline ends. Germline CDR1 and CDR2: GTSNPN and SVGIG (reference sequence).

The chain links TRBV7-8 to TRBJ2-7; 8 bases are a match to TRBD1. J gave up 0 bases and V 5 bases, and 6 bases lay outside the gene matches. CDR1 and CDR2 (germline): SGHVS, FQNEAQ. This CDR3 is built from 15 residues. The CDR3 DNA reads as TGTGCCAGCAGCACCGGACAGGGCCACTCCTACGAGCAGTACTTC. This translates into CASSTGQGHSYEQYF.

The V and J genes are TRBV18 and TRBJ2-1, with a tentative D call TRBD2 (6 bases). The CDR3 covers 18 residues. Trimming took 6 bases from V and 1 from J, leaving 22 bases between them. Looked up from germline, CDR1 is KGHSH and CDR2 is LQKENI. For the CDR3, the DNA is TGTGCCAGCTCTAAGGGTTCGGACGGGAGATTGTCCTACAATGAGCAGTTCTTC. The encoded protein is CASSKGSDGRLSYNEQFF.

A word on this clone: The germline gene is not matched at one end of the junction; a read error may be the cause. The gene calls are TRBV10-3 and TRBJ2-7, with 7 bases that match TRBD1. CDR1 is ENHRY, CDR2 SYGVKD, per germline. The CDR3 runs 16 residues. The CDR3 loop reads CAIRESRAGGSYEQYF. In DNA, the CDR3 is TGTGCCATCAGGGAGTCCCGGGCAGGGGGTTCCTACGAGCAGTACTTC.

DNA for the CDR3: TGTGCCACCAGCAGAGATACGGACAGGGGCACTGAAGCTTTCTTT. Protein product: CATSRDTDRGTEAFF. The chain combines TRBV15 with TRBJ1-1; 9 bases are shared with TRBD1. V lost 0 bases and J lost 4; bases outside the gene matches: 3. This CDR3 is 15 amino acids long. The V gene's germline CDR1 is LNHNV and CDR2 YYDKDF (reference sequence).

J is TRBJ2-5 and V is TRBV30, with 7 bases fitting TRBD1. The CDR3 runs to 12 residues. V lost 7 bases, J lost 7 bases, and 9 bases stayed unmatched. Germline assignment: CDR1 GTSNPN and CDR2 SVGIG (reference sequence). The chain's CDR3 is CASGTVMGTQYF. The CDR3 DNA reads as TGTGCCTCAGGGACAGTGATGGGGACCCAGTACTTC.

This chain connects TRBV28 to TRBJ1-5; D might be TRBD1 (5 bases). V lost 3 bases and J 6 bases, leaving 12 bases between the germline ends. The CDR3 length is 14 residues. The germline V gene has CDR1 MDHEN and CDR2 SYDVKM. The CDR3 region has the DNA TGTGCCAGCAGTTTTGGGGGGAGTGGTCAGCCCCAGCATTTT. Encoded protein: CASSFGGSGQPQHF.